This T cell receptor (beta chain) was recovered during a study of STAT3 mutations in large granular lymphocyte leukemia (dated by TCRdb to about 2019). Background for the entire study: Roughly half of the T-LGLL patients who were sequenced longitudinally carried canonical activating STAT3 mutations. One or more immunosuppressive therapy regimens were given to more than half of T-LGLL patients, and hematologic response was seen in over 35% of the treated patients. Patients with T-cell large granular lymphocyte leukemia underwent serial deep sequencing of TCRbeta CDR3 and STAT3 to reconstruct clonal hierarchy and dynamics. From an initial cohort of approximately 200 LGL patients, roughly 17 representative T-LGLL cases were selected for longitudinal TCRbeta and STAT3 sequencing. As controls, the study also included longitudinal sequencing of a couple of patients with natural killer LGL leukemia. For each patient, sequencing was performed at an average of about 4.3 time points, with a range of 2 to 8 samplings.

Sequences SGHDT (CDR1) and YYEEEE (CDR2) are obtained from the germline V gene. V is pruned by 5 bases and J by 2 bases, leaving 6 bases of the junction without a gene match. From its cysteine to its phenylalanine, the CDR3 spans 15 amino acids. Left in the record is the CDR3 DNA by itself, 45 bases read in frame from the first base. TCRbeta libraries were sequenced on an Illumina MiSeq, averaging around 38,000 productive templates per sample. The immunoSEQ assay, which uses multiplex PCR amplification, was used to generate TCRbeta CDR3 libraries. Regarding the original processing steps: Repertoire diversity was calculated as previously defined, with values near 0 taken to indicate extremely monoclonal samples. TCRdb retrieved this table from immuneACCESS and kept in-frame rearrangements only. Not all clones are present; in checked studies, unresolved V genes account for under half, and no reason is known for the remainder. V and J calls and clone size are given by that table; D and trimming were obtained from the DNA. This sample has 15,000 to 18,000 clones in its table, and about nine tenths of those were observed once. The ten largest clones capture around 9.3% of the sample.

DNA was extracted from blood mononuclear cells, with the same DNA used for both TCR and STAT3 sequencing. Overall study results and their limits: Several patients had a dominant TCR clone burden greater than the STAT3 mutant burden, which suggests that the STAT3 mutation arose secondarily within a clone that had already expanded. Because no samples were available when a clone first appeared, clonal expansion was inferred from samplings taken at other points. TCR clonotype switching after therapy was seen in about 35% of the 18 patients, with all newly emerging clones being STAT3 wild type. Every T-LGLL patient showed at least one immunodominant TCRbeta clonotype, and about half showed multiple immunodominant subclonotypes. Variable intervals between samplings and differing treatment regimens complicated linking therapy response to changes in TCR clonal burden. Since codominant clonotypes persisted in some patients, a small but highly pathogenic clone may have gone undetected.

As to this clone: Its antigen is not yet known. There are no base qualities to consult, and no much larger clone falls within one base.

The clonotype comes from a woman aged 45-65 years with T-cell large granular lymphocyte leukemia. Some clones in this sample may be carry-over from other donors' samples. The age is the age at diagnosis. The sequence joins TRBV5-6 to TRBJ2-7, and TRBD1 matches 11 of the central bases. Sequences were obtained from peripheral blood mononuclear cells. The sequence in DNA is TGTGCCAGCAGGGAACCGGGACAGGGGGCCTACGAGCAGTACTTC. Translated, this gives CASREPGQGAYEQYF.